This T cell receptor beta chain was documented in a study of T cell clonality in common variable immunodeficiency. General study results and limits: In common variable immunodeficiency, TCR beta chains reportedly carried fewer deletions and N-nucleotide insertions. CVID subjects showed higher TCRbeta clonality than healthy controls. CVID subjects shared fewer TCRbeta clones than healthy controls did.

This clone was recorded at least ten times. The antigen remains undetermined. The read terminates 3 residues ahead of where the CDR3 ends, so the germline J gene completes it. Sequencing was performed with immunoSEQ multiplex PCR; in TCRdb, only in-frame clones are kept and a portion is missing. The sample shows 45,000 to 55,000 clones, none of them appearing just once. The CDR3 has 14 residues. J was trimmed by 5 bases and V by 4 bases; bases with no gene match: 8. The germline CDR1 and CDR2 sequences are LNHDA and SQIVND (reference sequence). This sequence was found in a person between 18 and 75 years old in good health. Input material: peripheral blood mononuclear cells. V gene TRBV19 combines with J gene TRBJ2-7; 7 bases map to TRBD1. This CDR3 reads CASSTTGYIHEQYF. The CDR3 bases that were read are TGTGCCAGTAGTACGACAGGGTACATCCACGAG.